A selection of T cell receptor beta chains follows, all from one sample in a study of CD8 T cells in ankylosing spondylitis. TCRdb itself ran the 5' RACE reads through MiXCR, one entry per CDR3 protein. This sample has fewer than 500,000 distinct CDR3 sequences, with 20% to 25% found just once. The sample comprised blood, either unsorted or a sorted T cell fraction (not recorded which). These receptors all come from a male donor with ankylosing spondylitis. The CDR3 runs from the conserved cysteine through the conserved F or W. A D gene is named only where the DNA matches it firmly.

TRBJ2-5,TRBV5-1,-,CASSLLGSPQETQYF
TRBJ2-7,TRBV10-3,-,CAISESRGGKASVDYEQYF
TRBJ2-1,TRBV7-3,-,CASSLDWAGSYNEQFF
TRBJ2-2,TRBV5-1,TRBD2,CASSSTTSGYFGELFF
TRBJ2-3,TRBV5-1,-,CASSLGDSWDTDTQYF
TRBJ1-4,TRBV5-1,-,CASSRDGAPGEKLFF
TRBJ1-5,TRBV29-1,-,CSVSGYSNQPQHF
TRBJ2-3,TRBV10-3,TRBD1,CAISPRTGATDTLYF
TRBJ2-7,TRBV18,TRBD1,CASSDVSGGGGQYF
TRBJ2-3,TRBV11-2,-,CASSFRTGTDTQYF
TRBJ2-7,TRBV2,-,CASTLFGTAGYF
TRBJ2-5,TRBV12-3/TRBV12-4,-,CASSSWTGSETQYF
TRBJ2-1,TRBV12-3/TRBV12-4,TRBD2,CASSLTSTSGSYNEQFF